Reported below is one T cell receptor (beta chain). Its antigen is still unknown. The data belong to a study of PD-1 blockade in classical Hodgkin lymphoma. General study points: Relapsed/refractory patients reportedly had lower baseline diversity than newly diagnosed patients. Repertoire difference causes, possibly disease activity or prior therapy, remain undefined.

Assay: immunoSEQ multiplex PCR; the TCRdb copy retains only in-frame clones and omits some. The sample lists fewer than 35,000 clones; 88% were seen once. Time point here: newly diagnosed, previously untreated cHL patient sample. Purified CD4+ T cells were obtained from thawed PBMCs through magnetic negative selection. PBMCs from untreated, newly diagnosed classical Hodgkin lymphoma were comparison samples. From germline, CDR1 is MGHRA and CDR2 YSYEKL. V was pared by 4 bases and J by 9 bases, with 25 bases between. This CDR3 contains 16 residues. Sequenced: CD4+ T cells from blood. The V call is TRBV4-1, the J call TRBJ2-7; possibly TRBD2 for D (6 bases). The clonotype was recovered from a human donor with classical Hodgkin lymphoma. CDR3 amino acids: CASSPRGTLSPGVQYV. The DNA of the CDR3 is TGCGCCAGCAGCCCTCGGGGGACTCTATCCCCTGGGGTGCAGTACGTC.